Each of the 5 T cell receptor beta chains below was sequenced from the same sample in a study of blood T cell repertoires in COVID-19. The method was immunoSEQ multiplex PCR; TCRdb's version includes in-frame clones alone and lacks a portion of them. The sample has about 210,000 clones; 88% are singletons. The sequencing sample was made of peripheral blood. All receptors derive from a man aged 40-49 years with acute or convalescent COVID-19.

The chain joins TRBV7-9 to TRBJ2-3; D may be TRBD2 (6 bases). CDR1 SEHNR and CDR2 FQNEAQ come from the germline V gene (reference sequence). The ends were cut back, 5 bases at V and 0 bases at J, with 24 bases in the middle. The CDR3 consists of 19 residues. For the CDR3, the DNA is TGTGCCAGCAGCGATACCGGGACTCACAATCCCAGAAGCACAGATACGCAGTATTTT. This sequence encodes CASSDTGTHNPRSTDTQYF.

This chain uses TRBV9 with TRBJ2-3, with TRBD1 matching over 9 bases. Germline loops: CDR1 SGDLS, CDR2 YYNGEE. V was pared by 3 bases and J by 2 bases, with 7 bases of the junction left unmatched. This CDR3 has 16 amino acids. CDR3 in DNA: TGTGCCAGCAGCGCAGGCAGGGACAGGGCCACAGATACGCAGTATTTT. Translation gives CASSAGRDRATDTQYF.

The chain has TRBV7-2 and TRBJ1-5; D call uncertain. Per the germline V gene, CDR1 is SGHTA and CDR2 is FQGNSA. The CDR3 is 13 amino acids. Trimming cost V 1 base and J 6 bases, with 7 bases left between them. CDR3 sequence (DNA): TGTGCCAGCAGCTTAGAACAGACTCAGCCCCAGCATTTT. This encodes CASSLEQTQPQHF.

V is TRBV27 and J is TRBJ1-2; TRBD1 is a possible D gene (6 bases). Germline V lookup: CDR1 MNHEY, CDR2 SMNVEV (reference sequence). V was clipped by 10 bases and J by 0 bases, with 12 bases between them. This CDR3 region has 13 residues. CDR3: CATRGGANYGYTF. The DNA of the CDR3 is TGTGCCACCCGAGGGGGAGCTAACTATGGCTACACCTTC.

V gene TRBV2 combines with J gene TRBJ1-2; 10 positions agree with TRBD1. This CDR3 is built from 14 residues. Per germline, CDR1 SNHLY and CDR2 FYNNEI. With 4 bases clipped from V and 8 bases from J, the junction kept 7 bases outside the gene matches. The CDR3 DNA is TGTGCCAGCAGTGGACAGGGGGCGGTTGAAGGCTACACCTTC. Residues: CASSGQGAVEGYTF.